One sample yielded the 16 T cell receptor beta chains listed below, sequenced in a study of T cells in women clearing cervical HPV infection. Using immunoSEQ multiplex PCR, the repertoire was profiled, and TCRdb retains in-frame clones only, with some absent. The sample data list about 36,000 clones. The sample comprised blood buffy coat. All receptors come from a woman aged 18-70 years with a cervical HPV16 infection that either progressed to CIN3+ or cleared (not recorded which).

As for this clone: The DNA ends 3 residues before the CDR3 does, and the rest of the CDR3 is filled in from the germline J gene. V gene TRBV7-9 combines with J gene TRBJ2-7, with 9 positions matching TRBD1. Germline V CDR1 and CDR2: SEHNR, FQNEAQ (reference sequence). The length of the CDR3 is 15 residues. V trimming: 5 bases; J trimming: 4 bases; junction bases outside the gene matches: 9. The DNA read from the CDR3 is TGTGCCAGCAGCAATTATCGGGACAGGGATTACGAG. This encodes CASSNYRDRDYE. The CDR3 in full is CASSNYRDRDYEQYF.

As for this clone: The CDR3 end falls 3 residues outside the read, so it is completed with the germline J gene. The rearrangement uses TRBV28 and TRBJ2-3; possibly TRBD2 for D (5 bases). Per germline, CDR1 MDHEN and CDR2 SYDVKM. The CDR3 length is 15 residues. Trimming left V 3 bases short and J 1 base short, with 11 bases between. CDR3 sequence reads: CASSFLLERTDTQYF. The CDR3 bases that were read are TGTGCCAGCAGTTTCCTACTAGAGCGCACAGATACG.

Remarks on this clone: The DNA ends 3 residues before the CDR3 does, and the rest of the CDR3 is filled in from the germline J gene. The chain couples TRBV7-2 to TRBJ2-3; TRBD2 agrees at 8 bases. The trim removed 1 base at V and 6 bases at J, leaving 6 bases unmatched. This CDR3 region has 15 residues. In germline, CDR1 is SGHTA, CDR2 FQGNSA. The covered CDR3 bases are TGTGCCAGCAGCTTAGGCGCTAGCGGGCCCGATACG. It codes for CASSLGASGPDT. The CDR3 in full is CASSLGASGPDTQYF.

Points on this clone: The DNA ends 3 residues before the CDR3 does, and the rest of the CDR3 is filled in from the germline J gene. The gene calls are TRBV19 and TRBJ2-4, with a tentative D call TRBD1 (5 bases). Trimming removed 7 bases at V and 2 bases at J, with 21 bases between. Germline assignment: CDR1 LNHDA and CDR2 SQIVND (reference sequence). CDR3 size: 17 residues. CDR3 DNA (partial): TGTGCCAGTACCTCTATGCAGGCAGGGCTCACCAAAAACATT. As protein: CASTSMQAGLTKNI. The full CDR3 protein is CASTSMQAGLTKNIQYF.

As to this clone: The CDR3 extends 3 residues past the end of the read, so its final part is completed from the germline J gene. The rearrangement joins TRBV28 to TRBJ1-2, with D possibly matching TRBD1 (6 bases). This CDR3 contains 14 residues. Trimming took 2 bases from V and 2 from J, leaving 9 bases between them. From germline, CDR1 is MDHEN and CDR2 SYDVKM. CDR3 DNA, as far as it was read: TGTGCCAGCAGTTTACCGGGACAAAACTATGGC. Translating it yields CASSLPGQNYG. The whole CDR3 is CASSLPGQNYGYTF.

As to this clone: With the read ending 3 residues before the CDR3 end, the germline J gene is used to fill in that end. This chain joins TRBV10-1 and TRBJ2-1; 10 bases map to TRBD1. Germline V gene data show CDR1 as WNHNN and CDR2 as SYGVQD (reference sequence). This CDR3 has 13 amino acids. The ends lost 10 bases at V and 6 bases at J; junction bases unmatched: 6. The sequenced part of the CDR3 DNA is TGCGCCATCGACAGGGGGCAGGGCAATGAG. Protein sequence: CAIDRGQGNE. The whole CDR3 reads CAIDRGQGNEQFF.

In regard to this clone: The read ends 3 residues early relative to the CDR3; the germline J gene fills the gap. This chain links TRBV20-1 with TRBJ1-2; D not certain. Germline V gene sequence: CDR1 DFQATT, CDR2 SNEGSKA (reference sequence). V was shortened by 2 bases and J by 5 bases, with 21 bases between the two germline ends. This CDR3 has 16 residues. The CDR3 is CSARPPDAGGRYGYTF. Partial CDR3 DNA: TGCAGTGCTAGACCCCCCGACGCAGGCGGGAGATATGGC.

With respect to this clone: The CDR3 goes on 3 residues after the read ends, and that part is filled in from the germline J gene. This sequence joins TRBV18 and TRBJ1-2; D might be TRBD1 (5 bases). Trimming stripped 5 bases from V and 3 bases from J, with 13 bases between. The CDR3 is 14 amino acids. In germline, CDR1 is KGHSH, CDR2 LQKENI. CDR3 DNA, as far as it was read: TGTGCCAGCTCAGGGCAACAGGCGGACTATGGC. It is translated as CASSGQQADYG. The entire CDR3 sequence reads CASSGQQADYGYTF.

Concerning this clone itself: The read falls 3 residues short of the CDR3 end, and the missing part is taken from the germline J gene. The V gene is TRBV20-1, the J gene TRBJ2-7; D is perhaps TRBD2 (5 bases). Per the germline V gene, CDR1 is DFQATT and CDR2 is SNEGSKA (reference sequence). The CDR3 has 12 amino acids. Trimming took 5 bases from V and 0 from J, leaving 8 bases between them. The part of the CDR3 DNA that was read is TGCAGTGCTGGTCTAGCCTCCTACGAG. This translates into CSAGLASYE. The entire CDR3 is CSAGLASYEQYF.

As to this clone: The CDR3 is cut off 3 residues early in the read; its end comes from the germline J gene. This chain joins TRBV18 and TRBJ1-1; D call uncertain. Trimming pared 7 bases from V and 1 base from J, leaving 13 bases between. The CDR3 totals 14 residues. Germline V lookup: CDR1 KGHSH, CDR2 LQKENI. This CDR3 is CASFRGLGNTEAFF. The CDR3 DNA, read in part, is TGTGCCAGCTTCCGAGGGTTGGGGAACACTGAA.

CDR3 amino acids: CASTLRAGAYEQYF. The CDR3 bases that were read are TGTGCCAGTACCTTAAGGGCGGGAGCCTACGAG. V is TRBV19 and J is TRBJ2-7; 7 bases fit TRBD2. The DNA ends 3 residues before the CDR3 does, and the rest of the CDR3 is filled in from the germline J gene. V dropped 7 bases and J dropped 2; count of bases not matched to a gene: 8. CDR1 and CDR2 (germline): LNHDA, SQIVND (reference sequence). CDR3 length: 14 residues.

Details on this clone: The read is 3 residues too short to cover the CDR3 end, so that end is filled in from the germline J gene. The rearrangement links TRBV7-2 to TRBJ2-7, with D possibly matching TRBD1 (6 bases). The V end lost 0 bases, the J end lost 5 bases, and 14 bases lay between the germline ends. Germline CDR1 reads SGHTA; CDR2 reads FQGNSA. The CDR3 covers 15 residues. Partial CDR3 DNA: TGTGCCAGCAGCTTAGCATCCAGGGGACCCAACGAG. Its translation is CASSLASRGPNE. The whole CDR3 protein reads CASSLASRGPNEQYF.

Turning to this clone: The read falls 3 residues short of the CDR3 end, and the missing part is taken from the germline J gene. The genes are TRBV5-4 and TRBJ2-7; D is unclear. The V gene's germline CDR1 is SGHNT and CDR2 YYREEE (reference sequence). The CDR3 has 14 amino acids. The V end lost 4 bases, the J end lost 2 bases, and 13 bases lay between the germline ends. CDR3: CASSAYRSPYEQYF. The CDR3 bases that were read are TGTGCCAGCAGCGCGTATAGAAGCCCCTACGAG. The whole variable domain, filled in from reference TRBV5-4 and TRBJ2-7, reads ETGVTQSPTHLIKTRGQQVTLRCSSQSGHNTVSWYQQALGQGPQFIFQYYREEENGRGNFPPRFSGLQFPNYSSELNVNALELDDSALYLCASSAYRSPYEQYFGPGTRLTVT.

Partial CDR3 DNA: TGTGCCAGTAGCGGGATAGCGGGGGACGAG. Residues: CASSGIAGDE. The whole CDR3 sequence is CASSGIAGDEQYF. J is TRBJ2-7 and V is TRBV19; 9 bases fit TRBD2. From the germline J gene comes the end of the CDR3, since the read stops 3 residues before it. V lost 6 bases to trimming and J lost 5 bases; unmatched junction nucleotides: 5. Germline V CDR1 and CDR2: LNHDA, SQIVND (reference sequence). The CDR3 extends over 13 amino acids.

On this clone: Read sequence stops 3 residues before the CDR3 end, and the germline J gene provides the missing end. The V gene is TRBV7-7, the J gene TRBJ1-1; no clear D. In germline, CDR1 is SSHAT, CDR2 FNYEAQ (reference sequence). CDR3 size: 13 residues. With 5 bases removed from V and 6 bases from J, the gap between germline ends came to 13 bases. The sequenced part of the CDR3 DNA is TGTGCCAGCAGCCCAGACTTGTGGGCTGAA. Residues: CASSPDLWAE. The entire CDR3 reads CASSPDLWAEAFF.

For this clone: Read sequence stops 3 residues before the CDR3 end, and the germline J gene provides the missing end. The chain employs TRBV4-1 and TRBJ2-3, with TRBD2 matching 11 bases. The germline V gene encodes CDR1 MGHRA and CDR2 YSYEKL. The ends lost 0 bases at V and 0 bases at J; junction bases unmatched: 5. The CDR3 consists of 18 residues. The CDR3 protein is CASSQEFRTSGSTDTQYF. Incomplete CDR3 DNA: TGCGCCAGCAGCCAAGAATTTAGGACTAGCGGGAGCACAGATACG.